Detailed here is one T cell receptor (beta chain). Germline values: CDR1 SGDLS, CDR2 YYNGEE. The CDR3 is 14 residues long. V lost 0 bases and J 8 bases, leaving 14 bases between the germline ends. This sample is drawn from a study of control samples from healthy donors and cancer patients. Produced via immunoSEQ multiplex PCR; TCRdb's table is partial and in-frame only. The data show some 120,000 clones, roughly 94% seen once. The receptor's source is a man aged 25-45 years in good health. Specimen: blood. The chain uses TRBV9 and TRBJ1-2; possibly TRBD1 for D (5 bases). CDR3: CASSVGPGTRGYTF. In DNA form, the CDR3 reads TGTGCCAGCAGCGTAGGTCCGGGGACTCGAGGCTACACCTTC. The full variable domain, its missing parts supplied by reference TRBV9 and TRBJ1-2, is DSGVTQTPKHLITATGQRVTLRCSPRSGDLSVYWYQQSLDQGLQFLIQYYNGEERAKGNILERFSAQQFPDLHSELNLSSLELGDSALYFCASSVGPGTRGYTFGSGTRLTVV.